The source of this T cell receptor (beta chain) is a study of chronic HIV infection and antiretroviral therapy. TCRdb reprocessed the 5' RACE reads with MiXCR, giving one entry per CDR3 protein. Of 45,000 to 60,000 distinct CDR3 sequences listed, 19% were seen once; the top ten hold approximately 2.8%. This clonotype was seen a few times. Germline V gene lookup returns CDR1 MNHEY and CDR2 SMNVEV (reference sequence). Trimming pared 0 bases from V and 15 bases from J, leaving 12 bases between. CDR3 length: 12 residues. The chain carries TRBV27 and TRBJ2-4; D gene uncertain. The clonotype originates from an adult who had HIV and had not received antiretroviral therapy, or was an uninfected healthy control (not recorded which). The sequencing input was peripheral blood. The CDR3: CASSLSGQRWYF. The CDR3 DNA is TGTGCCAGCAGTTTATCCGGGCAGCGATGGTACTTC.